The rows below give T cell receptor beta chains drawn from one sample of a study of response to subunit inactivated influenza vaccine. Each CDR3 protein is one row after TCRdb ran MiXCR on the RT-PCR reads. The sample gives about 700,000 distinct CDR3 sequences, over 11% of which show up once; less than 7% is in the top ten. This material consisted of PBMCs from blood, taken less than 15 days before vaccination. These TCRs come from a man between 50 and 59 years old who received an inactivated influenza vaccine. Each CDR3 is given with its conserved first and last residue.

V gene	J gene	CDR3 protein
TRBV5-4	TRBJ2-2	CASSQQGANTGELFF
TRBV20-1	TRBJ2-1	CSASSGIDNEQFF
TRBV12-3/TRBV12-4	TRBJ2-1	CASTRGQGSYNEQFF
TRBV7-2	TRBJ2-3	CASSLALAGGPDTQYF
TRBV3-1	TRBJ2-3	CASSQALMRGRDTDTQYF
TRBV5-1	TRBJ1-4	CASSLFGINEKLFF
TRBV2	TRBJ2-7	CASSPDRVGYF
TRBV11-3	TRBJ1-4	CASSLYFQGANEKLFF
TRBV4-1	TRBJ1-2	CASSSGQGVSYGYTF
TRBV7-2	TRBJ1-5	CASSPLGTRYSNQPQHF
TRBV20-1	TRBJ1-5	CSANSGFEVSQPQHF
TRBV12-3/TRBV12-4	TRBJ1-1	CASTDRGLSMNTEAFF
TRBV7-2	TRBJ2-1	CASSFWREGLEQFF
TRBV27	TRBJ1-4	CASSPNTRAFEKLFF
TRBV7-9	TRBJ1-2	CASSSKPVYYGYTF
TRBV7-9	TRBJ2-7	CASSLRTGQGVYEQYF
TRBV4-3	TRBJ2-3	CASSQDLIGTVDTQYF
TRBV20-1	TRBJ1-3	CSAVGPGNTIYF
TRBV20-1	TRBJ1-4	CSASQTEKLFF
TRBV28	TRBJ2-7	CASSLYRPDVYEQYF
TRBV7-9	TRBJ2-5	CASSIVSGWQETQYF
TRBV7-2	TRBJ2-5	CASSLGRGRDLRETQYF